This TCR beta chain was obtained from a study of blood T cell repertoires in COVID-19. Measured with immunoSEQ multiplex PCR; TCRdb has only the in-frame clones, and not every one. The sample lists 360,000 or so clones; 85% to 90% were seen once. Germline V lookup: CDR1 SQVTM, CDR2 ANQGSEA. This CDR3 has 17 residues. V lost 6 bases to trimming and J lost 5 bases, with 28 bases between them. The material sequenced was PBMCs or T cells enriched from blood (not recorded which). The V call is TRBV29-1, the J call TRBJ1-2; weak D call: TRBD1 (6 bases). The receptor was isolated from a woman under 40 who had recovered from COVID-19. CDR3 region: CSVETPGGGRAKYGYTF. The CDR3 region has the DNA TGCAGCGTCGAAACCCCTGGGGGGGGCAGGGCGAAATATGGCTACACCTTC. Supplemented by reference TRBV29-1 and TRBJ1-2, the full variable domain reads SAVISQKPSRDICQRGTSLTIQCQVDSQVTMMFWYRQQPGQSLTLIATANQGSEATYESGFVIDKFPISRPNLTFSTLTVSNMSPEDSSIYLCSVETPGGGRAKYGYTFGSGTRLTVV.